Following are 16 T cell receptor beta chains from one sample sequenced in a study of cytomegalovirus exposure and HLA in healthy donors. PCR involved 60 Vbeta and 13 Jbeta primers. Sequencing used immunoSEQ multiplex PCR; TCRdb keeps in-frame clones, though not all of them. The sample holds approximately 150,000 clones, 78% seen once. The sequenced sample was PBMCs. The receptors shown here come from a female donor in good health and CMV-seronegative.

V usage is TRBV7-3 and J usage is TRBJ2-1, with D possibly being TRBD2 (5 bases). The germline V gene encodes CDR1 SGHTA and CDR2 FQGTGA. CDR3 size: 15 residues. Trimming removed 2 bases from V and 3 bases from J, with 11 bases in between. The CDR3: CASSLDRGYYNEQFF. The CDR3 coding sequence is TGTGCCAGCAGCTTAGATCGCGGGTACTACAATGAGCAGTTCTTC.

In DNA form, the CDR3 reads TGTGCCAGCAGTTACGTTCCGCCGGCTAACTATGGCTACACCTTC. Its translation: CASSYVPPANYGYTF. The chain combines TRBV6-5 with TRBJ1-2; D is unresolved. CDR3 length equals 15 residues. The V gene lost 2 bases and the J gene lost 0 bases, with 10 bases spanning the gap. Germline V CDR1 and CDR2: MNHEY, SVGAGI.

The rearrangement uses TRBV27 and TRBJ2-7, with a possible D match to TRBD1 (6 bases). The CDR3 sequence is 14 residues long. The germline gives CDR1 MNHEY, CDR2 SMNVEV (reference sequence). The germline V and J ends were trimmed by 6 bases and 4 bases, with 16 bases remaining between them. In nucleotides, the CDR3 is TGTGCCAGCAGCCCGATCCGACAGGTGTACGAGCAGTACTTC. This encodes CASSPIRQVYEQYF.

This clone was observed once. This chain connects TRBV5-1 to TRBJ1-1, with unresolved D. In germline, CDR1 is SGHRS, CDR2 YFSETQ. The CDR3 runs to 13 residues. The ends were cut back, 2 bases at V and 0 bases at J, with 5 bases in the middle. CDR3 protein: CASSFFLNTEAFF. The CDR3 DNA reads TGCGCCAGCAGCTTTTTCTTGAACACTGAAGCTTTCTTT.

This chain links TRBV28 with TRBJ1-4; D uncertain. The germline CDR1 and CDR2 sequences are MDHEN and SYDVKM. The CDR3 spans 16 residues. The V end was cut by 2 bases, the J end by 5 bases, with 15 bases between. The CDR3 protein is CASSLRGGVTNEKLFF. In DNA form, the CDR3 reads TGTGCCAGCAGTTTACGGGGAGGAGTGACCAATGAAAAACTGTTTTTT.

The chain is built from TRBV28 and TRBJ1-6; 7 bases line up with TRBD1. J lost 6 bases, V lost 10 bases, and 9 bases had no gene match. CDR3 length: 14 residues. The germline V gene encodes CDR1 MDHEN and CDR2 SYDVKM. CDR3 coding DNA: TGTGCCACCCGAGCCGGGACAGTTAATTCACCCCTCCACTTT. The encoded protein is CATRAGTVNSPLHF.

This chain joins TRBV30 and TRBJ1-6, with 9 bases matching TRBD1. The CDR3 has 13 amino acids. In germline, CDR1 is GTSNPN, CDR2 SVGIG (reference sequence). The V gene end was trimmed by 4 bases and the J gene end by 9 bases; junction bases not matched to a gene: 4. The CDR3, as DNA: TGTGCCTGGATTCGGGACAGGGCTTCACCCCTCCACTTT. Its protein product is CAWIRDRASPLHF.

The J gene is TRBJ1-2, the V gene TRBV28; 8 bases agree with TRBD1. The V gene's germline CDR1 is MDHEN and CDR2 SYDVKM. The CDR3 runs 15 residues. J gave up 4 bases and V 6 bases, and 10 bases lay outside the gene matches. Here the CDR3 DNA reads TGTGCCAGCAGCTCCGCGGTCGGACAGGGCTATGGCTACACCTTC. It specifies CASSSAVGQGYGYTF.

The chain uses TRBV9 and TRBJ1-4; D unresolved. Trimming cost V 4 bases and J 0 bases, with 16 bases left between them. Germline lookup yields CDR1 SGDLS and CDR2 YYNGEE. This CDR3 region has 17 residues. The CDR3 region has the DNA TGTGCCAGCAGCCCTACCCTTGTGCCGGCAACTAATGAAAAACTGTTTTTT. It translates to CASSPTLVPATNEKLFF.

This chain uses TRBV18 with TRBJ2-1; perhaps TRBD1 as D (5 bases). The CDR3 covers 13 residues. Trimming stripped 4 bases from V and 5 bases from J, with 9 bases between. Germline lookup yields CDR1 KGHSH and CDR2 LQKENI. CDR3 sequence (DNA): TGTGCCAGCTCACTAGACAGACACAATGAGCAGTTCTTC. Encoded protein: CASSLDRHNEQFF.

The rearrangement joins TRBV27 to TRBJ2-3, with TRBD2 as a possible D gene (5 bases). The CDR3 runs 15 residues. Germline V gene data show CDR1 as MNHEY and CDR2 as SMNVEV (reference sequence). V lost 2 bases, J lost 0 bases, and 9 bases lay in between. The CDR3 nucleotides are TGTGCCAGCAGTTTAAGGCTAGCTAGCACAGATACGCAGTATTTT. Its protein product is CASSLRLASTDTQYF.

The sample holds a few counts of this clone. V usage is TRBV19 and J usage is TRBJ1-1; D not certain. V lost 3 bases and J lost 3, with 11 bases in between. Looked up from germline, CDR1 is LNHDA and CDR2 is SQIVND (reference sequence). This CDR3 comprises 14 residues. The CDR3 sequence is CASSITGRDTEAFF. The CDR3 nucleotides read TGTGCCAGTAGTATCACCGGGAGGGACACTGAAGCTTTCTTT.

The chain has TRBV27 and TRBJ1-2, with 9 bases lining up with TRBD1. The CDR3 covers 13 residues. Germline V gene lookup returns CDR1 MNHEY and CDR2 SMNVEV (reference sequence). V shed 8 bases, J shed 4 bases, and the junction held 5 bases outside the gene matches. The CDR3 here is CASSDRGSYGYTF. CDR3 in DNA: TGTGCCAGCTCGGACAGGGGCAGCTATGGCTACACCTTC.

The chain is built from TRBV7-7 and TRBJ1-3; 7 nucleotides line up with TRBD1. The germline CDR1 and CDR2 sequences are SSHAT and FNYEAQ (reference sequence). V was clipped by 5 bases and J by 0 bases; unmatched bases: 4. This CDR3 is 15 amino acids long. CDR3 DNA: TGTGCCAGCAGCCCGGGGACAGACTCTGGAAACACCATATATTTT. Translating it yields CASSPGTDSGNTIYF.

This chain uses TRBV7-9 with TRBJ2-1, with TRBD2 identical over 14 bases. CDR1 SEHNR and CDR2 FQNEAQ come from the germline V gene (reference sequence). The CDR3 runs to 17 residues. The V gene end was trimmed by 1 base and the J gene end by 4 bases; junction bases not matched to a gene: 3. Here the CDR3 reads CASSLGGLAGAYNEQFF. For the CDR3, the DNA is TGTGCCAGCAGCTTAGGGGGACTAGCGGGGGCTTACAATGAGCAGTTCTTC. Combining the CDR3 with reference TRBV7-9 and TRBJ2-1 gives the whole variable domain DTGVSQNPRHKITKRGQNVTFRCDPISEHNRLYWYRQTLGQGPEFLTYFQNEAQLEKSRLLSDRFSAERPKGSFSTLEIQRTEQGDSAMYLCASSLGGLAGAYNEQFFGPGTRLTVL.

About this clone: One end of the junction is discordant with germline, which a read error may explain. The identical CDR3 is also encoded by other nucleotide sequences in the sample. The chain carries TRBV6-4 and TRBJ1-2; perhaps TRBD1 as D (5 bases). This CDR3 contains 17 residues. CDR1 MRHNA and CDR2 SNTAGT come from the germline V gene. The CDR3 loop reads CASSGVEQVRLNYGYTF. CDR3 nucleotide sequence: TGTGCCAGCAGTGGAGTAGAACAGGTAAGGCTTAACTATGGCTACACCTTT.